Each of the 2 T cell receptor beta chains below was sequenced from the same sample in a study of PD-1 blockade in classical Hodgkin lymphoma. Relapse was seen in all patients after autologous stem cell transplantation, and brentuximab vedotin exposure was variable. The table came from immunoSEQ multiplex PCR; TCRdb's copy has only in-frame clones and leaves some out. This repertoire shows just under 45,000 clones, roughly 70% found once; its top ten account for about 3%. The starting material was peripheral blood mononuclear cells (PBMCs), obtained before the second cycle of nivolumab. These receptors were taken from a human donor with classical Hodgkin lymphoma.

This clone was detected only once. This chain connects TRBV7-6 to TRBJ1-3; D perhaps matches TRBD1 (6 bases). Germline V gene sequence: CDR1 SGHVS, CDR2 FNYEAQ. V was shortened by 5 bases and J by 0 bases, with 11 bases between the two germline ends. There are 15 residues in the CDR3. The CDR3, as DNA: TGTGCCAGCAGCCAAGAGGACAGCTCTGGAAACACCATATATTTT. It encodes CASSQEDSSGNTIYF. Combining the CDR3 with reference TRBV7-6 and TRBJ1-3 gives the whole variable domain GAGVSQSPRYKVTKRGQDVALRCDPISGHVSLYWYRQALGQGPEFLTYFNYEAQQDKSGLPNDRFSAERPEGSISTLTIQRTEQRDSAMYRCASSQEDSSGNTIYFGEGSWLTVV.

The genes are TRBV28 and TRBJ2-3, with D perhaps being TRBD1 or TRBD2 (5 bases each). The length of the CDR3 is 16 residues. Per germline, CDR1 MDHEN and CDR2 SYDVKM. V was cut by 5 bases and J by 1 base, with 16 bases left in between. CDR3 nucleotides: TGTGCCAGCAGTCCGAGGGGCCTGAGGGGCACAGATACGCAGTATTTT. Protein: CASSPRGLRGTDTQYF.